This entry features one T cell receptor (beta chain) sequence. This sample was included in a study of somatic mutations in cytotoxic T cells in rheumatoid arthritis. Across the whole study: Patients had 25 to 30 ml EDTA blood drawn right after diagnosis, before any treatment.

TCRdb keeps only in-frame clones here, not all; method: immunoSEQ multiplex PCR. The profile shows 15,000 to 20,000 clones, approximately 80% of them singletons. The V and J ends lost 0 bases and 3 bases respectively, with 9 bases between them. The CDR3 consists of 15 residues. CDR1 and CDR2 from the germline V gene are LGHNA and YNFKEQ. Sequencing used CD8+ T cells sorted from blood. V usage is TRBV4-2 and J usage is TRBJ2-1, with D perhaps matching TRBD1 or TRBD2 (6 bases each). The source is an adult with rheumatoid arthritis. The CDR3 DNA follows: TGTGCCAGCAGCCAAGAGAGGGGGGACTACAATGAGCAGTTCTTC. It is translated as CASSQERGDYNEQFF.